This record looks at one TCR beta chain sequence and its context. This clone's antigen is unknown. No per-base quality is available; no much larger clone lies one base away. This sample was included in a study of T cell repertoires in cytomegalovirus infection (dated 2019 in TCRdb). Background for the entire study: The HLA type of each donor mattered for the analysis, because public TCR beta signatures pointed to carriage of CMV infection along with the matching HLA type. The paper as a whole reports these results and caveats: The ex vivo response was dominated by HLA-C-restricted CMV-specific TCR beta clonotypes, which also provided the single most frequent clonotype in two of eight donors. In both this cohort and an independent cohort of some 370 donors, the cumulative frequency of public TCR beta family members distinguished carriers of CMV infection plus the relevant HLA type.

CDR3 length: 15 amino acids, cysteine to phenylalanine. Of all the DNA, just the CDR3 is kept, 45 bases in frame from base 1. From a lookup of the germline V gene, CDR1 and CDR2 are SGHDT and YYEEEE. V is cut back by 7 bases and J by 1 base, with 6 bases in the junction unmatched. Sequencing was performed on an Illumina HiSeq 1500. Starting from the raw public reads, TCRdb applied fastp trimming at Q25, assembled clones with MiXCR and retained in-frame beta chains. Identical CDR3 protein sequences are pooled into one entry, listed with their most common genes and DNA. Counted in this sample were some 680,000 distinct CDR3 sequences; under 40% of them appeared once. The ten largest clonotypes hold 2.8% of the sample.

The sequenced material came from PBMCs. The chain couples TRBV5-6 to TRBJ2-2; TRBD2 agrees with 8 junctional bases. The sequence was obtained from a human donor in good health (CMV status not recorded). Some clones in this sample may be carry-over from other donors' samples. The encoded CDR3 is CASGSGGWNTGELFF. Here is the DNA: TGTGCCAGCGGAAGCGGGGGCTGGAACACCGGGGAGCTGTTTTTT. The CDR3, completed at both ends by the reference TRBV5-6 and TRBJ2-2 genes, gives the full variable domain DAGVTQSPTHLIKTRGQQVTLRCSPKSGHDTVSWYQQALGQGPQFIFQYYEEEERQRGNFPDRFSGHQFPNYSSELNVNALLLGDSALYLCASGSGGWNTGELFFGEGSRLTVL.